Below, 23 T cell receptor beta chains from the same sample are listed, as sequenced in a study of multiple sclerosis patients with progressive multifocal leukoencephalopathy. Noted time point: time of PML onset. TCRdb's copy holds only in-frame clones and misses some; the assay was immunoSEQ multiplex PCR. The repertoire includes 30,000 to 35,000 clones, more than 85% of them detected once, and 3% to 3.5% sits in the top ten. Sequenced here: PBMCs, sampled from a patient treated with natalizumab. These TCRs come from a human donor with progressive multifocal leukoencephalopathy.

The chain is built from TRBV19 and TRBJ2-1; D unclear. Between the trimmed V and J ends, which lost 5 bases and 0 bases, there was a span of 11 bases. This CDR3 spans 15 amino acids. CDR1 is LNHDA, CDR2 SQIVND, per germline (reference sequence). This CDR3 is CASSLGSSSYNEQFF. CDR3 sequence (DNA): TGTGCCAGTAGTCTGGGGTCGAGCTCCTACAATGAGCAGTTCTTC.

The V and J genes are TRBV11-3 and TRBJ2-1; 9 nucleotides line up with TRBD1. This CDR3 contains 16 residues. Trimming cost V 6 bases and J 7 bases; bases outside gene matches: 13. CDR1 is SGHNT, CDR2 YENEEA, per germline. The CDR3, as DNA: TGTGCCAGCAGATCCAGTAGAGGACAGGGGCCGAATGAGCAGTTCTTC. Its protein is CASRSSRGQGPNEQFF.

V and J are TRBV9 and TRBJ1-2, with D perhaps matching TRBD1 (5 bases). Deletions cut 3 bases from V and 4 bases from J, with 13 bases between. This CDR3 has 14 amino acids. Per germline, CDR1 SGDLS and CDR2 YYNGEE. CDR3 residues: CASSAGRDIYGYTF. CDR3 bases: TGTGCCAGCAGCGCAGGGCGCGACATCTATGGCTACACCTTC. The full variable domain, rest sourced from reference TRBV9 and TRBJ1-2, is DSGVTQTPKHLITATGQRVTLRCSPRSGDLSVYWYQQSLDQGLQFLIQYYNGEERAKGNILERFSAQQFPDLHSELNLSSLELGDSALYFCASSAGRDIYGYTFGSGTRLTVV.

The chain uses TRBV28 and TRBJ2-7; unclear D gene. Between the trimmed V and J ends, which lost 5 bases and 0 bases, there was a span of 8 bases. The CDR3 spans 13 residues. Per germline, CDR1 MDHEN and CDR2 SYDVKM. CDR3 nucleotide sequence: TGTGCCAGCAGTCCCGGCCCCTCCTACGAGCAGTACTTC. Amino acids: CASSPGPSYEQYF.

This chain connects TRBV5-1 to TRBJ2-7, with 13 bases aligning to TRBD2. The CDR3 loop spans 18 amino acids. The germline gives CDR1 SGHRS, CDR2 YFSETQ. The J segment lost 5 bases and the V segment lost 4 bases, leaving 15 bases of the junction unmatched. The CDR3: CASSGGTSGTSGGDEQYF. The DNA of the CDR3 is TGCGCCAGCAGCGGCGGGACTAGCGGGACATCAGGGGGAGACGAGCAGTACTTC.

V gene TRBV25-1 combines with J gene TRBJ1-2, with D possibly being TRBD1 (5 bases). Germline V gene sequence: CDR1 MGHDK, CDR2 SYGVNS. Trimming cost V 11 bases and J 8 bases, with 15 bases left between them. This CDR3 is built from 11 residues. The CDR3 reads CARTRGLGYTF. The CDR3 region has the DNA TGTGCCCGCACGAGGGGCCTGGGCTACACCTTC.

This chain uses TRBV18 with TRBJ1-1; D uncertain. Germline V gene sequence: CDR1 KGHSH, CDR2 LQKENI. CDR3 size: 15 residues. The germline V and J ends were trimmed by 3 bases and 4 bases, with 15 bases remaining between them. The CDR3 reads CASSPNKVGGTEAFF. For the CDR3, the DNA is TGTGCCAGCTCACCTAACAAGGTGGGAGGCACTGAAGCTTTCTTT. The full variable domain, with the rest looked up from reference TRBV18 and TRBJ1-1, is NAGVMQNPRHLVRRRGQEARLRCSPMKGHSHVYWYRQLPEEGLKFMVYLQKENIIDESGMPKERFSAEFPKEGPSILRIQQVVRGDSAAYFCASSPNKVGGTEAFFGQGTRLTVV.

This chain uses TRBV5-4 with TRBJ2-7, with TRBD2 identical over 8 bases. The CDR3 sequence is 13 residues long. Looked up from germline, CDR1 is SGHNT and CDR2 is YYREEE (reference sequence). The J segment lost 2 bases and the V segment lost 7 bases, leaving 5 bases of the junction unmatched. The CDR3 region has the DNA TGTGCCAGCGGCCGGGGGGGCACCTACGAGCAGTACTTC. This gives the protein CASGRGGTYEQYF.

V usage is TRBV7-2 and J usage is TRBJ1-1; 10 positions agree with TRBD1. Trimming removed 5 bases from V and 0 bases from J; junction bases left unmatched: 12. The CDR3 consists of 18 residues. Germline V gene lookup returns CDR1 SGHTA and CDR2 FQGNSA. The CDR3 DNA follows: TGTGCCAGCAGCAAGCGGGTGGACAGGGGGTGGATGAACACTGAAGCTTTCTTT. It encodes CASSKRVDRGWMNTEAFF. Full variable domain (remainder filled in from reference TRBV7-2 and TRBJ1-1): GAGVSQSPSNKVTEKGKDVELRCDPISGHTALYWYRQSLGQGLEFLIYFQGNSAPDKSGLPSDRFSAERTGGSVSTLTIQRTQQEDSAVYLCASSKRVDRGWMNTEAFFGQGTRLTVV.

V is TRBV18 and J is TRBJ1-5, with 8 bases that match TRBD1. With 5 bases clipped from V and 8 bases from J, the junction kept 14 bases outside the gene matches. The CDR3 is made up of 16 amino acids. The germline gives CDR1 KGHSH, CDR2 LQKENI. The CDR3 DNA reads TGTGCCAGCTCAGGTGACAGGGGCCCCCACCGGGAGCCCCAGCATTTT. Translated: CASSGDRGPHREPQHF. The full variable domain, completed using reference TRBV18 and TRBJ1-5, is NAGVMQNPRHLVRRRGQEARLRCSPMKGHSHVYWYRQLPEEGLKFMVYLQKENIIDESGMPKERFSAEFPKEGPSILRIQQVVRGDSAAYFCASSGDRGPHREPQHFGDGTRLSIL.

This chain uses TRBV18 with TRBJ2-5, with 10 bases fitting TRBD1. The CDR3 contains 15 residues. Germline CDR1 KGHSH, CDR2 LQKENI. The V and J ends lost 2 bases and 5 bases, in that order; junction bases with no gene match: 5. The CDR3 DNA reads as TGTGCCAGCTCACCAAGGACAGGGGGGACGGAGACCCAGTACTTC. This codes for CASSPRTGGTETQYF.

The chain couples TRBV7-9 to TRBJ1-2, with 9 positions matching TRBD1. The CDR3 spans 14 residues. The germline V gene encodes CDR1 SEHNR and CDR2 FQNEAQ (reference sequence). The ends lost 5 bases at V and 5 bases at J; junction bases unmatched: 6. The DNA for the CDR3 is TGTGCCAGCAGCCAACTGGGACAGGGATATGGCTACACCTTC. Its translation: CASSQLGQGYGYTF.

This chain's CDR3 is CASSQGTGEETQYF. In DNA form, the CDR3 reads TGTGCCAGCAGCCAAGGGACAGGGGAAGAGACCCAGTACTTC. The chain combines TRBV7-2 with TRBJ2-5, with 10 bases fitting TRBD1. The CDR3 is 14 residues long. Germline V gene lookup returns CDR1 SGHTA and CDR2 FQGNSA. J was trimmed by 3 bases and V by 5 bases; bases with no gene match: 3.

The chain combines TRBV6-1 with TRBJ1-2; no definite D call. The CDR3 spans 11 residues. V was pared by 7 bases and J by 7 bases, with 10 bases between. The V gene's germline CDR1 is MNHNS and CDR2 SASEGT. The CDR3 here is CASNSVGGYTF. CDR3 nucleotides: TGTGCCAGCAACAGTGTTGGTGGCTACACCTTC.

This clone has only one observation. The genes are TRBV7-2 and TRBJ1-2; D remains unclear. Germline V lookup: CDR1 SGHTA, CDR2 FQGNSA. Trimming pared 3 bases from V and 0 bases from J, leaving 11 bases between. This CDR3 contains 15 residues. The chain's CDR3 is CASSFGSIANYGYTF. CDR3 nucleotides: TGTGCCAGCAGCTTCGGCAGCATAGCTAACTATGGCTACACCTTC.

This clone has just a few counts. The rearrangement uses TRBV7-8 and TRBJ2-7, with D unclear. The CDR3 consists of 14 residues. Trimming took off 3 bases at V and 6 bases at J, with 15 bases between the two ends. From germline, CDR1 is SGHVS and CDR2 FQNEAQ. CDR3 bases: TGTGCCAGCAGCTTTGGGGATGGACCCTCCGAGCAGTACTTC. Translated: CASSFGDGPSEQYF.

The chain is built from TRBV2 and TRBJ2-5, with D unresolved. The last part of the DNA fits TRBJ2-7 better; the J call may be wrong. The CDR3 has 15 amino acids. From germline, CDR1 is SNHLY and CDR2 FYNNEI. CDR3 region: CASSEAALASYEQYF. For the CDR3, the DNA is TGTGCCAGCAGTGAAGCAGCCCTGGCGTCCTACGAGCAGTACTTC.

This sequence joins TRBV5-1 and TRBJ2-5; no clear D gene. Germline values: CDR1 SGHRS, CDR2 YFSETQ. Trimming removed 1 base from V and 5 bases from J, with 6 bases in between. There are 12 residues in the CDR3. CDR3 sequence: CASSLPEETQYF. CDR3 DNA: TGCGCCAGCAGCTTGCCGGAGGAGACCCAGTACTTC.

CDR3: CASSLEGRVYGYTF. CDR3 bases: TGTGCCAGCAGCTTAGAAGGGCGGGTCTATGGCTACACCTTC. The chain joins TRBV7-9 to TRBJ1-2; D is uncertain. The CDR3 consists of 14 residues. With 1 base removed from V and 4 bases from J, the gap between germline ends came to 10 bases. CDR1 and CDR2 from the germline V gene are SEHNR and FQNEAQ (reference sequence).

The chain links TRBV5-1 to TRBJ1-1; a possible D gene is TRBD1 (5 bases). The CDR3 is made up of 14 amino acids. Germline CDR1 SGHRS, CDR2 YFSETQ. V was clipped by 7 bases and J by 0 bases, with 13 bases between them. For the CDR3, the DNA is TGCGCCAGCGGCGCCGGGGGGTTGAACACTGAAGCTTTCTTT. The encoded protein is CASGAGGLNTEAFF.

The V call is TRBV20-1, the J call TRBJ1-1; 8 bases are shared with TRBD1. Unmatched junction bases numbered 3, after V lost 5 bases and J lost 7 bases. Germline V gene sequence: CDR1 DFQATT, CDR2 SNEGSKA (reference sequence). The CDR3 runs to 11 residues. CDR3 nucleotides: TGCAGTGCTGGACAGGGATATGAAGCTTTCTTT. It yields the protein CSAGQGYEAFF.

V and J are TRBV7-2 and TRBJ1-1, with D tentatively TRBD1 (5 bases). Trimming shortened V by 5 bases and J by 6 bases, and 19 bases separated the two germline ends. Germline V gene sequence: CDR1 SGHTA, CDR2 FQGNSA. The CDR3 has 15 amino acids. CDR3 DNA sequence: TGTGCCAGCAGCCCGACTCTCGGGGGTGGCGCTGAAGCTTTCTTT. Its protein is CASSPTLGGGAEAFF.

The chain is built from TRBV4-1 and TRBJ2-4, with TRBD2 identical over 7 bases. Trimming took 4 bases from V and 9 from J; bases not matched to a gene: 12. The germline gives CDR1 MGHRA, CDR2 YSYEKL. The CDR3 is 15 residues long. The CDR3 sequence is CASSRLKRERGIQYF. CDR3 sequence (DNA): TGCGCCAGCAGCCGCCTGAAGCGGGAAAGGGGCATTCAGTACTTC.